This T cell receptor (beta chain) was profiled in a study of identifying expanded T cells in peripheral blood. The study, taken as a whole, reports: Roughly 2-week clone count variance significantly increased as total template count grew.

CDR3 length: 14 residues. Germline CDR1 SGHAT, CDR2 FQNNGV. Trimming removed 2 bases at V and 4 bases at J, with 9 bases between. Only in-frame clones appear in the TCRdb table, and some are missing; sequencing was by immunoSEQ multiplex PCR. Of approximately 92,000 clones listed, roughly 85% are singletons. Turning to this clone: What it binds is not known.

V gene TRBV11-2 combines with J gene TRBJ2-1, with D perhaps matching TRBD1 (6 bases). The clonotype originates from a person aged 18-70 years in good health. The sequencing input was blood. This chain's CDR3 is CASSLYQGYNEQFF. Written as DNA, the CDR3 is TGTGCCAGCAGCTTATATCAGGGGTACAATGAGCAGTTCTTC.